This T cell receptor (beta chain) was identified in a study of blood T cells in healthy people across ages. Primers used in a second PCR of about 7 to 12 cycles were a sample-barcoded 5' primer and a J-beta primer mix. TCRdb reprocessed the 5' RACE reads with MiXCR, giving one entry per CDR3 protein. The table includes more than 650,000 distinct CDR3 sequences, under 30% detected once. On this clonotype itself: Its antigen is not identified.

Broader study findings: The recorded TCR beta diversity per million T cells decreased in a roughly linear manner with age.

Trimming removed 0 bases at V and 8 bases at J, with 10 bases between. Germline assignment: CDR1 DFQATT and CDR2 SNEGSKA (reference sequence). This CDR3 spans 13 amino acids. These data also featured in a second study, about T cells of mothers and their children.

This chain connects TRBV20-1 to TRBJ1-4; unclear D gene. The sequenced sample was blood. The receptor was derived from a boy younger than 18 in good health. The CDR3: CSARDPDLEKLFF. The CDR3 DNA reads as TGCAGTGCTAGAGACCCGGACCTGGAAAAACTGTTTTTT.